The 20 T cell receptor beta chains reported below all come from one sample, sequenced in a study of blood T cell repertoires in COVID-19. Data came from immunoSEQ multiplex PCR; TCRdb stores just in-frame clones and leaves some out. The table includes about 240,000 clones, roughly 80% detected once. The specimen was peripheral blood. The receptors derive from a woman between 18 and 29 years old with acute or convalescent COVID-19.

J is TRBJ2-5 and V is TRBV19; 9 nucleotides match TRBD2. This CDR3 contains 17 residues. Per germline, CDR1 LNHDA and CDR2 SQIVND (reference sequence). The V and J ends lost 5 bases and 1 base, in that order; junction bases with no gene match: 11. CDR3 bases: TGTGCCAGTAGTCCGACCTCCGAGACTAGCGGCCAAGAGACCCAGTACTTC. Amino acids: CASSPTSETSGQETQYF.

The chain combines TRBV15 with TRBJ1-5; D perhaps matches TRBD1 (5 bases). This CDR3 has 15 residues. Looked up from germline, CDR1 is LNHNV and CDR2 is YYDKDF (reference sequence). Between the trimmed V and J ends, which lost 0 bases and 3 bases, there was a span of 9 bases. This CDR3 is CATSRDQQVNQPQHF. DNA of the CDR3: TGTGCCACCAGCAGAGATCAACAGGTCAATCAGCCCCAGCATTTT.

This clone occurred once. The V and J genes are TRBV27 and TRBJ2-6, with TRBD1 matching 7 bases. Germline V gives CDR1 MNHEY, CDR2 SMNVEV (reference sequence). V lost 5 bases to trimming and J lost 0 bases; unmatched junction nucleotides: 7. The CDR3 length is 17 residues. CDR3 nucleotides: TGTGCCAGCAGTAGCAGGCAGGGGGTCTCTGGGGCCAACGTCCTGACTTTC. Its protein product is CASSSRQGVSGANVLTF. The whole variable domain, filled in from reference TRBV27 and TRBJ2-6, reads EAQVTQNPRYLITVTGKKLTVTCSQNMNHEYMSWYRQDPGLGLRQIYYSMNVEVTDKGDVPEGYKVSRKEKRNFPLILESPSPNQTSLYFCASSSRQGVSGANVLTFGAGSRLTVL.

The chain couples TRBV15 to TRBJ2-5; 7 bases are shared with TRBD2. Germline V gives CDR1 LNHNV, CDR2 YYDKDF (reference sequence). V lost 1 base to trimming and J lost 5 bases; unmatched junction nucleotides: 7. CDR3 size: 15 residues. The CDR3 sequence is CATSRAEGGRETQYF. The CDR3 nucleotides are TGTGCCACCAGCAGAGCCGAGGGAGGGAGGGAGACCCAGTACTTC.

The CDR3 nucleotides are TGTGCCAGCAGTTATCGGAGGGCCTTCTACAATGAGCAGTTCTTC. This encodes CASSYRRAFYNEQFF. The rearrangement joins TRBV6-2 or TRBV6-3 to TRBJ2-1; D possibly corresponds to TRBD2 (6 bases). V was clipped by 3 bases and J by 3 bases, with 12 bases between them. The CDR3 is 15 residues long. Germline V gene lookup returns CDR1 MNHEY and CDR2 SVGEGT.

The chain recombines TRBV9 with TRBJ2-7; TRBD2 agrees at 11 bases. The germline V gene has CDR1 SGDLS and CDR2 YYNGEE. The CDR3 is made up of 16 amino acids. The J segment lost 2 bases and the V segment lost 3 bases, leaving 7 bases of the junction unmatched. CDR3 nucleotide sequence: TGTGCCAGCAGCGCCGGGACTAGCGGTACTGCCTACGAGCAGTACTTC. Encoded protein: CASSAGTSGTAYEQYF.

This clone showed up just a few times. The chain recombines TRBV7-6 with TRBJ2-7; tentative D call: TRBD2 (6 bases). Trimming left V 1 base short and J 2 bases short, with 12 bases between. The CDR3 loop spans 15 amino acids. Looked up from germline, CDR1 is SGHVS and CDR2 is FNYEAQ. CDR3 nucleotide sequence: TGTGCCAGCAGCTTAGATGCGGGAACAACCTACGAGCAGTACTTC. Residues: CASSLDAGTTYEQYF.

Here the CDR3 reads CASSPSSGVSYNEQFF. The CDR3 DNA sequence: TGTGCCAGCTCACCCTCTAGCGGAGTATCCTACAATGAGCAGTTCTTC. J is TRBJ2-1 and V is TRBV18; 7 bases are a match to TRBD2. V shed 3 bases and J 1 base; nucleotides not matched to a gene: 6. Looked up from germline, CDR1 is KGHSH and CDR2 is LQKENI. The CDR3 loop spans 16 amino acids.

This clone occurred once. J is TRBJ1-5 and V is TRBV27; D unresolved. The germline CDR1 and CDR2 sequences are MNHEY and SMNVEV (reference sequence). Trimming removed 3 bases at V and 4 bases at J, with 7 bases between. This CDR3 comprises 13 residues. In nucleotides, the CDR3 is TGTGCCAGCAGTTTTCGGGGAAATCAGCCCCAGCATTTT. This translates into CASSFRGNQPQHF.

The rearrangement joins TRBV27 to TRBJ2-1; 9 nucleotides match TRBD2. CDR1 MNHEY and CDR2 SMNVEV come from the germline V gene (reference sequence). This CDR3 is 14 amino acids long. V lost 2 bases to trimming and J lost 8 bases; unmatched junction nucleotides: 4. CDR3 DNA: TGTGCCAGCAGTTTAAAGGGACTAGCCCATGAGCAGTTCTTC. Amino acid sequence: CASSLKGLAHEQFF.

The V call is TRBV5-1, the J call TRBJ2-5, with unresolved D. Between the trimmed V and J ends, which lost 2 bases and 2 bases, there was a span of 7 bases. This CDR3 has 13 amino acids. CDR1 and CDR2 (germline): SGHRS, YFSETQ. This CDR3 reads CASSFITQETQYF. DNA for the CDR3: TGCGCCAGCAGCTTTATAACTCAAGAGACCCAGTACTTC.

The chain couples TRBV7-9 to TRBJ2-1; a possible D gene is TRBD2 (6 bases). The V gene lost 3 bases and the J gene lost 1 base, with 19 bases spanning the gap. Germline CDR1 reads SEHNR; CDR2 reads FQNEAQ (reference sequence). The CDR3 totals 18 residues. The CDR3 bases are TGTGCCAGCAGCTTGCCTACTGGGGACTCGTATTCCTACAATGAGCAGTTCTTC. Translating gives CASSLPTGDSYSYNEQFF.

The table lists this clone with a few counts. V is TRBV7-9 and J is TRBJ2-7, with D possibly TRBD1 on 6 matching bases. The CDR3 is made up of 15 amino acids. CDR1 is SEHNR, CDR2 FQNEAQ, per germline (reference sequence). Trimming stripped 10 bases from V and 0 bases from J, with 19 bases between. The CDR3 bases are TGTGCCACCGGTAAAAGAAGGGGGAGCTCCTACGAGCAGTACTTC. Translating it yields CATGKRRGSSYEQYF.

For the CDR3, the DNA is TGTGCCAGTAGTATAAGGACTAATGGGTTTAGCGGGAGTCACTACGAGCAGTACTTC. Encoded protein: CASSIRTNGFSGSHYEQYF. The chain carries TRBV19 and TRBJ2-7; 9 bases are shared with TRBD2. Germline values: CDR1 LNHDA, CDR2 SQIVND (reference sequence). The CDR3 length is 19 residues. V shed 2 bases and J 3 bases; nucleotides not matched to a gene: 17. The full variable domain, with the rest looked up from reference TRBV19 and TRBJ2-7, is DGGITQSPKYLFRKEGQNVTLSCEQNLNHDAMYWYRQDPGQGLRLIYYSQIVNDFQKGDIAEGYSVSREKKESFPLTVTSAQKNPTAFYLCASSIRTNGFSGSHYEQYFGPGTRLTVT.

The V call is TRBV7-9, the J call TRBJ1-1, with 9 bases aligning to TRBD1. CDR3 length equals 15 residues. The V gene end was trimmed by 5 bases and the J gene end by 1 base; junction bases not matched to a gene: 5. Germline-derived CDR1 and CDR2 are SEHNR and FQNEAQ (reference sequence). This CDR3 is CASSGGTGKNTEAFF. CDR3 nucleotides: TGTGCCAGCAGCGGGGGGACAGGGAAGAACACTGAAGCTTTCTTT.

This clone was detected only once. V is TRBV7-3 and J is TRBJ2-1; 8 nucleotides agree with TRBD2. Germline V lookup: CDR1 SGHTA, CDR2 FQGTGA. The V segment lost 3 bases and the J segment 3 bases; nucleotides outside the gene matches: 4. CDR3 length equals 15 residues. The CDR3: CASSFQRGSYNEQFF. The DNA of the CDR3 is TGTGCCAGCAGCTTTCAGCGGGGGAGCTACAATGAGCAGTTCTTC.

This chain uses TRBV24-1 with TRBJ2-2, with 8 bases fitting TRBD1. The CDR3 runs to 15 residues. V dropped 4 bases and J dropped 6; count of bases not matched to a gene: 6. Looked up from germline, CDR1 is KGHDR and CDR2 is SFDVKD. The CDR3 coding sequence is TGTGCCACCAGTGACCCGGACAGGGACTCCGGGGAGCTGTTTTTT. Translating gives CATSDPDRDSGELFF.

This clone showed up just once. The rearrangement joins TRBV5-1 to TRBJ2-5, with 7 bases lining up with TRBD2. Germline CDR1 is SGHRS and CDR2 is YFSETQ. The CDR3 is made up of 15 amino acids. J was trimmed by 7 bases and V by 4 bases; bases with no gene match: 13. CDR3 DNA sequence: TGCGCCAGCAGCCCCCGGGACGGGGGGTTTGTGACCCAGTACTTC. Translation gives CASSPRDGGFVTQYF. Based on the CDR3 plus reference TRBV5-1 and TRBJ2-5, the full variable domain is KAGVTQTPRYLIKTRGQQVTLSCSPISGHRSVSWYQQTPGQGLQFLFEYFSETQRNKGNFPGRFSGRQFSNSRSEMNVSTLELGDSALYLCASSPRDGGFVTQYFGPGTRLLVL.

The chain joins TRBV30 to TRBJ2-7, with 9 nucleotides matching TRBD2. The CDR3 contains 13 residues. Looked up from germline, CDR1 is GTSNPN and CDR2 is SVGIG (reference sequence). Losses at the gene ends were 1 base for V and 6 bases for J; bases not matched to a gene: 4. CDR3 loop: CAWSGLAAPEQYF. CDR3 bases: TGTGCCTGGAGTGGACTAGCGGCTCCCGAGCAGTACTTC. The variable domain in full, completed from reference TRBV30 and TRBJ2-7, reads SQTIHQWPATLVQPVGSPLSLECTVEGTSNPNLYWYRQAAGRGLQLLFYSVGIGQISSEVPQNLSASRPQDRQFILSSKKLLLSDSGFYLCAWSGLAAPEQYFGPGTRLTVT.

The chain uses TRBV15 and TRBJ2-6; no firm D call. This CDR3 has 15 amino acids. Trimming left V 5 bases short and J 0 bases short, with 8 bases between. Germline CDR1 and CDR2: LNHNV and YYDKDF (reference sequence). This chain's CDR3 is CATSLEPSGANVLTF. The CDR3 DNA reads TGTGCCACCAGCCTGGAGCCCTCTGGGGCCAACGTCCTGACTTTC.